This is a list of T cell receptor beta chains from one sample in a study of T cell repertoires in cytomegalovirus infection. TCRdb reprocessed the reads with MiXCR, giving one entry per CDR3 protein. The sample carries approximately 76,000 distinct CDR3 sequences, around 3.4% recorded once. The material sequenced was PBMCs. Source of these receptors: a human donor in good health (CMV status not recorded). Some clones in this sample may be carry-over from other donors' samples. CDR3s include the opening cysteine and the closing phenylalanine or tryptophan. Each record gives: J gene, D gene, clone size, V gene, CDR3 DNA, CDR3 protein. The D gene is left open where the match is weak. Clone sizes are given selectively: once, few, many, or a class where the clone is expanded.

J: TRBJ1-1; D: .; size: many; V: TRBV7-2; DNA: TGTGCCAGCAGCCCGAAGGGCAGGGGAGGTACTGAAGCTTTCTTT; CDR3: CASSPKGRGGTEAFF
J: TRBJ2-7; D: .; size: many; V: TRBV7-6; DNA: TGTGCCAGCAGCCGAACCGCGTGGGGCGAGCAGTACTTC; CDR3: CASSRTAWGEQYF
J: TRBJ1-2; D: TRBD1; size: many; V: TRBV12-3/TRBV12-4; DNA: TGTGCCAGCAGTCAGACAGGGCTCGGCTACACCTTC; CDR3: CASSQTGLGYTF
J: TRBJ2-7; D: .; size: many; V: TRBV7-2; DNA: TGTGCCAGCAGCTTAGTAAGTGGGCAGGTTCCGTCCTACGAGCAGTACTTC; CDR3: CASSLVSGQVPSYEQYF
J: TRBJ1-1; D: .; size: .; V: TRBV5-5; DNA: TGTGCCAGCAGCATACCGGTACGCCGGGGAAACACTGAAGCTTTCTTT; CDR3: CASSIPVRRGNTEAFF
J: TRBJ2-7; D: .; size: many; V: TRBV2; DNA: TGTGCCAGCGGGCCAGGGGCAACCTACGAGCAGTACTTC; CDR3: CASGPGATYEQYF
J: TRBJ2-5; D: TRBD1; size: many; V: TRBV7-6; DNA: TGTGCCAGCAGCACGCCACGGACAGGGTGGCAAGAGACCCAGTACTTC; CDR3: CASSTPRTGWQETQYF
J: TRBJ1-1; D: TRBD1; size: many; V: TRBV15; DNA: TGTGCCACCAGCAGAGGATTGGGGCAGGGGGAAAAAGCTTTCTTT; CDR3: CATSRGLGQGEKAFF
J: TRBJ2-2; D: .; size: many; V: TRBV12-3/TRBV12-4; DNA: TGTGCCAGCAGTGGGGTAGGAGGGGTCACCGGGGAGCTGTTTTTT; CDR3: CASSGVGGVTGELFF
J: TRBJ1-4; D: TRBD1; size: many; V: TRBV6-5; DNA: TGTGCCAGCAGATCCCGTATACAGGGGGCGAGTAATGAAAAACTGTTTTTT; CDR3: CASRSRIQGASNEKLFF
J: TRBJ1-5; D: .; size: many; V: TRBV4-3; DNA: TGCGCCAGCAGCCAAGATTTATGGCCTCGGGACACCAATCAGCCCCAGCATTTT; CDR3: CASSQDLWPRDTNQPQHF
J: TRBJ1-1; D: .; size: medium-sized; V: TRBV7-2; DNA: TGTGCCAGCCACACCCGGGGGTTGAACACTGAAGCTTTCTTT; CDR3: CASHTRGLNTEAFF
J: TRBJ1-4; D: .; size: many; V: TRBV7-2; DNA: TGTGCCAGCAGCCCCCGAGCCGGGGATGCAACTAATGAAAAACTGTTTTTT; CDR3: CASSPRAGDATNEKLFF
J: TRBJ2-3; D: .; size: many; V: TRBV7-2; DNA: TGTGCCAGCAGCTCAGCAGTCCTACGCACAGATACGCAGTATTTT; CDR3: CASSSAVLRTDTQYF
J: TRBJ1-1; D: .; size: many; V: TRBV4-1; DNA: TGCGCCAGCAGCCAAGTTCCAGCGGTGGCTTTCTTT; CDR3: CASSQVPAVAFF
J: TRBJ1-1; D: .; size: many; V: TRBV6-5; DNA: TGTGCCAGCATATCCCTCGTCGGGGTAGGAAACACTGAAGCTTTCTTT; CDR3: CASISLVGVGNTEAFF
J: TRBJ2-7; D: TRBD1; size: many; V: TRBV20-1; DNA: TGCAGTGCCGGACAGGGCGCCCACGAGCAGTACTTC; CDR3: CSAGQGAHEQYF
J: TRBJ1-4; D: TRBD1; size: many; V: TRBV7-2; DNA: TGTGCCAGCAGCTCGCTCGGGACAGGGTTTACTAATGAAAAACTGTTTTTT; CDR3: CASSSLGTGFTNEKLFF
J: TRBJ2-7; D: .; size: many; V: TRBV7-2; DNA: TGTGCCAGCAGCCAAATGACGGAGCAGTACTTC; CDR3: CASSQMTEQYF
J: TRBJ2-5; D: TRBD2; size: many; V: TRBV7-3; DNA: TGTGCCAGCCGGGCGGGGGGCTTGGGAGAGACCCAGTACTTC; CDR3: CASRAGGLGETQYF
J: TRBJ2-7; D: TRBD1; size: many; V: TRBV7-2; DNA: TGTGCCAGCCACGGACAGGGCTCCTACGAGCAGTACTTC; CDR3: CASHGQGSYEQYF
J: TRBJ1-6; D: .; size: many; V: TRBV20-1; DNA: TGCAGCCCCGGTCATTCACCCCTCCACTTT; CDR3: CSPGHSPLHF